The clone carrying this T cell receptor (beta chain) was observed a single time. What it binds is unknown. CDR1 SGHRS and CDR2 YFSETQ come from the germline V gene. V shed 2 bases and J shed 2 bases, with 16 bases lying between them. The CDR3 consists of 16 residues. Pooling of second doses given at about 4 or about 12 weeks was done. These data originate in a study of T cell responses to AZD1222 COVID-19 vaccine. The study, taken as a whole, reports: Donors in the cohort were predominantly white British and more often female, and clonal diversity was possibly underestimated. The reported proportion of spike-specific TCRs targeting unmutated variant regions was nearly half. The study found Spike-specific TCR breadth and depth rose after two AZD1222 doses.

Assay: immunoSEQ multiplex PCR; the TCRdb copy retains only in-frame clones and omits some. The table has 150,000 to 200,000 clones, around 88% seen once. Here the sequenced sample was peripheral blood, taken 28 days after the second AZD1222 dose. This TCR came from an adult who received the AZD1222 COVID-19 vaccine. V usage is TRBV5-1 and J usage is TRBJ1-2, with D perhaps matching TRBD1 (5 bases). CDR3 residues: CASSLPPLGGNYGYTF. The DNA for the CDR3 is TGCGCCAGCAGCTTACCCCCGCTCGGGGGGAACTATGGCTACACCTTC.